The clone carrying this TCR beta chain was found once. This entry belongs to a study of healthy donors' naive CD4 and CD8 T cells. TCR libraries were built from about 500 ng of total RNA by linear amplification. A single record per CDR3 protein comes from TCRdb applying MiXCR to the reads. The repertoire holds approximately 180,000 distinct CDR3 sequences, with 74% as singletons. V was clipped by 0 bases and J by 2 bases; unmatched bases: 7. The CDR3 sequence is 17 residues long. Germline V gene sequence: CDR1 MNHEY, CDR2 SMNVEV (reference sequence). The receptor's source is a pool of human donors in good health; the sample pools cells from several healthy donors. The sequencing input was naive CD4+ and CD8+ T cells sorted from blood, pooled from several donors. This sequence joins TRBV27 and TRBJ2-1; 7 positions match TRBD2. In DNA, the CDR3 is TGTGCCAGCAGTTTATCGCTAGGGGAGGGTCCCTACAATGAGCAGTTCTTC. Its translation: CASSLSLGEGPYNEQFF.